Listed below are T cell receptor beta chains from one sample, sequenced in a study of OX40 agonist ivuxolimab in advanced cancers. Here immunoSEQ multiplex PCR was the method, and the copy in TCRdb shows in-frame clones only, minus some. Of approximately 59,000 clones listed, 75% to 85% were seen once; the top ten hold over 0.6%. Specimen: CD4+ or CD8+ T cells sorted from blood, collected in a trial of the OX40 agonist ivuxolimab. The origin of the receptors is an adult with an advanced solid tumor such as melanoma, head and neck, liver or kidney cancer. Each CDR3 is given with its conserved first and last residue. D genes are given only for firm matches. Part of the rows lack a size; the others show once, few, many or a class for expanded clones.

TRBV2,NA,TRBD1,TRBJ2-2,TGTGCCAGCAGTGGAAAGGGACAGCCGAACACCGGGGAGCTGTTTTTT,CASSGKGQPNTGELFF
TRBV14,NA,NA,TRBJ1-6,TGTGCCAGCAGCCAAGATCGAAAATCCAATGTAGGTTCACCCCTCCACTTT,CASSQDRKSNVGSPLHF
TRBV19,NA,TRBD2,TRBJ2-3,TGTGCCAGTAGTTATGGGGACTATACGACAGATACGCAGTATTTT,CASSYGDYTTDTQYF
TRBV10-3,NA,NA,TRBJ1-1,TGTGCCATCAGTAGCGGCACTGAAGCTTTCTTT,CAISSGTEAFF
TRBV6-5,NA,NA,TRBJ1-1,TGTGCCAGCAGCCATGGGACGGTAGAAGCTTTCTTT,CASSHGTVEAFF
TRBV7-9,NA,TRBD2,TRBJ2-5,TGTGCCAGCAGCTCGACTAGCGGGGTAGAGACCCAGTACTTC,CASSSTSGVETQYF
TRBV18,NA,NA,TRBJ1-2,TGTGCCAGCTCACCCGGGGGGAGCTATGGCTACACCTTC,CASSPGGSYGYTF
TRBV5-5,NA,NA,TRBJ2-7,TGTGCCAGCAGCTTGGTTAGCTCCTACGAGCAGTACTTC,CASSLVSSYEQYF
TRBV19,once,NA,TRBJ2-2,TGTGCCAGCACCACGGGCGGGGAGCTGTTTTTT,CASTTGGELFF
TRBV7-9,NA,TRBD2,TRBJ2-7,TGTGCCAGCAGCTTAGGAGCGGGGGGCCCCTACGAGCAGTACTTC,CASSLGAGGPYEQYF
TRBV7-3,NA,NA,TRBJ2-7,TGTGCCAGCAGCTCGATTGGAACCTACGAGCAGTACTTC,CASSSIGTYEQYF
TRBV5-4,NA,NA,TRBJ2-7,TGTGCCAGCAGCTCCCGGGACGGGACCTACGAGCAGTACTTC,CASSSRDGTYEQYF
TRBV18,NA,TRBD1,TRBJ1-1,TGTGCCAGCTCACCTGCCGGGACAGGGGGCTTTGGTAAGACTGAAGCTTTCTTT,CASSPAGTGGFGKTEAFF
TRBV6-6,NA,NA,TRBJ2-1,TGTGCCAGCAGTCCTCGGACTGGCAGCTACAATGAGCAGTTCTTC,CASSPRTGSYNEQFF
TRBV5-1,NA,TRBD2,TRBJ2-3,TGCGCCAGCAGCTTCGGACTAGCGGGGACCACAGATACGCAGTATTTT,CASSFGLAGTTDTQYF
TRBV5-6,NA,NA,TRBJ1-3,TGTGCCAGCAGCTTGCCAGATTATGGAAACACCATATATTTT,CASSLPDYGNTIYF
TRBV6-5,NA,NA,TRBJ1-2,TGTGCCAGCAGTTCCCAGCGCTATTTTGGCTACACCTTC,CASSSQRYFGYTF
TRBV7-8,once,TRBD1,TRBJ2-7,TGTGCCAGCAGCCCGAGGACAGGGAGCTCCTACGAGCAGTACTTC,CASSPRTGSSYEQYF
TRBV29-1,NA,NA,TRBJ2-4,TGCAGCGGTGGAGGGGAAAACATTCAGTACTTC,CSGGGENIQYF
TRBV4-1,NA,TRBD1,TRBJ1-3,TGCGCCAGCAGCCGGTTTGGGACAGCTCTCTCTGGAAACACCATATATTTT,CASSRFGTALSGNTIYF
TRBV14,NA,TRBD2,TRBJ2-3,TGTGCCAGCAGCCGCAGACTAGCGGGGGGCCCTACTAGCACAGATACGCAGTATTTT,CASSRRLAGGPTSTDTQYF
TRBV11-2,NA,NA,TRBJ2-7,TGTGCCAGCAGCCACGCCGGCTACGAGCAGTACTTC,CASSHAGYEQYF
TRBV19,many,NA,TRBJ1-4,TGTGCCAGTAGTTTGGGAGAAGGGGTTCAGGAAAAACTGTTTTTT,CASSLGEGVQEKLFF
TRBV7-8,few,NA,TRBJ1-5,TGTGCCAGCAGCCTATATGGGGGGGTTGGCAATCAGCCCCAGCATTTT,CASSLYGGVGNQPQHF
TRBV4-1,NA,NA,TRBJ1-4,TGCGCCAGCAGCCAAGATGGAGGGGTTAATGAAAAACTGTTTTTT,CASSQDGGVNEKLFF
TRBV5-1,NA,NA,TRBJ2-7,TGCGCCAGCAGCCTCCAGTCACACTCCTACGAGCAGTACTTC,CASSLQSHSYEQYF
TRBV15,NA,NA,TRBJ1-5,TGTGCCACCAGCAGAGATCTACAGGGCAGGAATCAGCCCCAGCATTTT,CATSRDLQGRNQPQHF
TRBV6-6,NA,NA,TRBJ1-6,TGTGCCAGCAGTTACTCGACGAACGGGGGCAATTCACCCCTCCACTTT,CASSYSTNGGNSPLHF
TRBV6-6,NA,TRBD1,TRBJ2-7,TGTGCCAGCAGCACAGGGGGCGGCTACGAGCAGTACTTC,CASSTGGGYEQYF
TRBV11-2,NA,NA,TRBJ2-5,TGTGCCAGCAGCTCACAGAGCGGCAGGGGACAAGAGACCCAGTACTTC,CASSSQSGRGQETQYF
TRBV5-1,NA,TRBD2,TRBJ2-2,TGCGCCAGCAGCTTGTTTAGCGGGGGGGCCAGCACCGGGGAGCTGTTTTTT,CASSLFSGGASTGELFF
TRBV9,NA,TRBD1,TRBJ2-2,TGTGCCAGCAGCCCCCGGACAGGGAGAACCGGGGAGCTGTTTTTT,CASSPRTGRTGELFF
TRBV5-6,NA,TRBD1,TRBJ1-5,TGTGCCAGCAGCAACCGGGACAGGGTGGTTCAGCCCCAGCATTTT,CASSNRDRVVQPQHF
TRBV6-6,NA,NA,TRBJ1-1,TGTGCCAGCAGTTACTCCTCCACAGGTGCGACTGAAGCTTTCTTT,CASSYSSTGATEAFF
TRBV5-1,NA,NA,TRBJ2-5,TGCGCCAGCAGCCCTGACACAGGGAAAGAGACCCAGTACTTC,CASSPDTGKETQYF
TRBV12-5,NA,NA,TRBJ2-6,TGTGCTAGTGGTTTCCACTCAACCGCAACCGGGACACAAGACTCTGGGGCCAACGTCCTGACTTTC,CASGFHSTATGTQDSGANVLTF
TRBV5-4,NA,TRBD1,TRBJ1-4,TGTGCCAGCAGCTTTAAACAGGGGGACGCTAATGAAAAACTGTTTTTT,CASSFKQGDANEKLFF
TRBV29-1,NA,TRBD1,TRBJ1-2,TGCAGCGTTGACCAGGGGGCCAACTATGGCTACACCTTC,CSVDQGANYGYTF
TRBV27,NA,NA,TRBJ1-1,TGTGCCAGCAGTGTAACAGGGAACACTGAAGCTTTCTTT,CASSVTGNTEAFF
TRBV19,once,NA,TRBJ1-6,TGTGCCAGTAGTATAGCCCCGCGGCCGGGTAATTCACCCCTCCACTTT,CASSIAPRPGNSPLHF
TRBV19,few,TRBD1,TRBJ1-2,TGTGCCAGTAGCCTCGGGACAGGGGGTTTCTATGGCTACACCTTC,CASSLGTGGFYGYTF